This TCR beta chain was found in a study of vaccination and CD4 T cells after COVID-19. Cultured CD4+ T cells had their DNA profiled by the Oncomine TCR Beta short-read assay. Cultured CD4+ T cells were the source of extracted genomic DNA. TCRdb analysed the PCR reads with MiXCR anew, one entry per CDR3 protein. The table has 15,000 to 20,000 distinct CDR3 sequences, more than 50% seen once; the top ten hold around a sixth. The V and J ends lost 4 bases and 1 base respectively, with 7 bases between them. Per the germline V gene, CDR1 is MNHEY and CDR2 is SVGAGI. There are 13 residues in the CDR3. Treatment noted: approximately 9-day PBMC culture with coronavirus spike peptide pools or control peptides (ViraFEST assay). Under the ViraFEST approach, antigen-specific T cells were expanded with peptide pools and TCRs subsequently sequenced. Positive SARS-CoV-2 PCR tests in convalescent patients dated from March to December 2020, pre-Alpha, Beta and Delta.

Worth noting for this clonotype: What it binds is not known.

The material was CD4+ T cells from blood, cultured in vitro, obtained before SARS-CoV-2 vaccination. The chain combines TRBV6-5 with TRBJ1-1; D unresolved. The receptor was isolated from a human donor who had recovered from COVID-19. This chain's CDR3 is CASSWDQNTEAFF. CDR3 DNA sequence: TGTGCCAGCAGTTGGGATCAGAACACTGAAGCTTTCTTT.